The rows below give T cell receptor beta chains drawn from one sample of a study of blood T cell repertoires in COVID-19. Data came from immunoSEQ multiplex PCR; TCRdb stores just in-frame clones and leaves some out. The sample includes 30,000 to 35,000 clones, 88% of them seen just once. Sequenced sample: peripheral blood. Receptors were obtained from a man aged 55 to 70 with COVID-19, enrolled during active disease. The CDR3 runs from the conserved cysteine through the conserved F or W. A D gene is named only where the DNA matches it firmly. Rows give clone size only sometimes, using once, few, many, or a class for an expanded clone.

abundance: few; d_gene: NA; len: 11; v_gene: TRBV20-1; j_gene: TRBJ1-1; CDR3aa: CRADADTEAFF; CDR3nt: TGCAGGGCGGATGCGGACACTGAAGCTTTCTTT
abundance: NA; d_gene: TRBD1; len: 15; v_gene: TRBV9; j_gene: TRBJ1-1; CDR3aa: CASTPNPTGATEAFF; CDR3nt: TGTGCCAGCACCCCTAACCCGACAGGGGCGACTGAAGCTTTCTTT
abundance: NA; d_gene: NA; len: 13; v_gene: TRBV3-1/TRBV3-2; j_gene: TRBJ1-5; CDR3aa: CASSQVSNGPQHF; CDR3nt: TGTGCCAGCAGCCAAGTTTCGAATGGCCCCCAGCATTTT
abundance: NA; d_gene: TRBD1; len: 13; v_gene: TRBV15; j_gene: TRBJ1-2; CDR3aa: CATSSGTGNGYTF; CDR3nt: TGTGCCACCAGCAGCGGGACAGGGAATGGCTACACCTTC
abundance: NA; d_gene: TRBD2; len: 15; v_gene: TRBV2; j_gene: TRBJ2-3; CDR3aa: CASRRTSGSLDTQYF; CDR3nt: TGTGCCAGCAGAAGGACTAGCGGGAGCTTAGATACGCAGTATTTT
abundance: NA; d_gene: NA; len: 17; v_gene: TRBV14; j_gene: TRBJ1-6; CDR3aa: CASSPRGGLWIDSPLHF; CDR3nt: TGTGCCAGCAGCCCGCGCGGGGGACTCTGGATCGACTCACCCCTCCACTTT
abundance: NA; d_gene: NA; len: 14; v_gene: TRBV30; j_gene: TRBJ2-3; CDR3aa: CASMRAGSTDTQYF; CDR3nt: TGTGCCTCAATGCGAGCGGGCAGCACAGATACGCAGTATTTT
abundance: NA; d_gene: NA; len: 14; v_gene: TRBV5-1; j_gene: TRBJ1-5; CDR3aa: CASSLDGGNQPQHF; CDR3nt: TGCGCCAGCAGCTTGGATGGAGGGAATCAGCCCCAGCATTTT
abundance: once; d_gene: NA; len: 13; v_gene: TRBV28; j_gene: TRBJ1-2; CDR3aa: CASSPGSGYGYTF; CDR3nt: TGTGCCAGCAGCCCAGGGTCCGGCTATGGCTACACCTTC
abundance: few; d_gene: TRBD1; len: 15; v_gene: TRBV5-1; j_gene: TRBJ1-1; CDR3aa: CASSLLRTGNTEAFF; CDR3nt: TGCGCCAGCAGCCTGCTCCGGACAGGGAACACTGAAGCTTTCTTT
abundance: NA; d_gene: NA; len: 12; v_gene: TRBV28; j_gene: TRBJ1-5; CDR3aa: CASSAGGQPQHF; CDR3nt: TGTGCCAGCAGTGCGGGGGGGCAGCCCCAGCATTTT
abundance: NA; d_gene: TRBD2; len: 15; v_gene: TRBV6-5; j_gene: TRBJ2-3; CDR3aa: CASSYSGTTTDTQYF; CDR3nt: TGTGCCAGCAGTTACTCCGGGACTACCACAGATACGCAGTATTTT
abundance: NA; d_gene: NA; len: 15; v_gene: TRBV9; j_gene: TRBJ2-7; CDR3aa: CASSVEPVSSYEQYF; CDR3nt: TGTGCCAGCAGCGTAGAACCGGTGAGCTCCTACGAGCAGTACTTC
abundance: few; d_gene: TRBD2; len: 18; v_gene: TRBV28; j_gene: TRBJ2-1; CDR3aa: CASSSNKLAGGSYNEQFF; CDR3nt: TGTGCCAGCAGCTCTAATAAACTAGCGGGAGGGTCCTACAATGAGCAGTTCTTC
abundance: NA; d_gene: TRBD2; len: 13; v_gene: TRBV10-2; j_gene: TRBJ2-5; CDR3aa: CASQLAGEETQYF; CDR3nt: TGCGCCAGCCAGCTAGCGGGCGAAGAGACCCAGTACTTC
abundance: NA; d_gene: TRBD1; len: 15; v_gene: TRBV6-2/TRBV6-3; j_gene: TRBJ1-2; CDR3aa: CASSKTQGPVYGYTF; CDR3nt: TGTGCCAGCAGTAAAACACAGGGGCCGGTGTATGGCTACACCTTC
abundance: NA; d_gene: TRBD1; len: 13; v_gene: TRBV5-1; j_gene: TRBJ2-1; CDR3aa: CASSLGQGNEQFF; CDR3nt: TGCGCCAGCAGCTTGGGACAGGGGAATGAGCAGTTCTTC
abundance: NA; d_gene: TRBD2; len: 14; v_gene: TRBV10-2; j_gene: TRBJ2-7; CDR3aa: CASREGLAGLFQYF; CDR3nt: TGCGCCAGCAGGGAGGGACTAGCGGGACTTTTTCAGTACTTC
abundance: NA; d_gene: NA; len: 13; v_gene: TRBV5-1; j_gene: TRBJ1-2; CDR3aa: CASSLLSGDGYTF; CDR3nt: TGCGCCAGCAGCTTGTTGTCAGGGGACGGCTACACCTTC
abundance: NA; d_gene: TRBD1; len: 13; v_gene: TRBV4-3; j_gene: TRBJ1-2; CDR3aa: CASSPTGGGGYTF; CDR3nt: TGCGCCAGCAGCCCAACAGGGGGAGGTGGCTACACCTTC
abundance: once; d_gene: TRBD1; len: 21; v_gene: TRBV6-2/TRBV6-3; j_gene: TRBJ1-5; CDR3aa: CASSYSRLRDRVPYSNQPQHF; CDR3nt: TGTGCCAGCAGTTACTCGCGACTCAGGGACAGGGTCCCTTATAGCAATCAGCCCCAGCATTTT
abundance: few; d_gene: TRBD1; len: 14; v_gene: TRBV30; j_gene: TRBJ2-7; CDR3aa: CAWTSGTATYEQYF; CDR3nt: TGTGCCTGGACCTCCGGGACAGCGACCTACGAGCAGTACTTC
abundance: NA; d_gene: TRBD1; len: 14; v_gene: TRBV29-1; j_gene: TRBJ1-2; CDR3aa: CSVDNRGSNYGYTF; CDR3nt: TGCAGCGTAGATAACAGGGGGAGTAACTATGGCTACACCTTC
abundance: NA; d_gene: NA; len: 15; v_gene: TRBV19; j_gene: TRBJ1-5; CDR3aa: CASSIDTVRNQPQHF; CDR3nt: TGTGCCAGTAGTATAGATACGGTTCGGAATCAGCCCCAGCATTTT
abundance: NA; d_gene: NA; len: 14; v_gene: TRBV5-8; j_gene: TRBJ2-7; CDR3aa: CASSLDLKLYEQYF; CDR3nt: TGTGCCAGCAGCTTGGACTTAAAGCTATACGAGCAGTACTTC
abundance: NA; d_gene: TRBD1; len: 15; v_gene: TRBV18; j_gene: TRBJ1-6; CDR3aa: CASSDQAGGGSPLHF; CDR3nt: TGTGCCAGCTCGGATCAAGCAGGGGGCGGATCACCCCTCCACTTT
abundance: NA; d_gene: TRBD1; len: 14; v_gene: TRBV5-1; j_gene: TRBJ1-6; CDR3aa: CASMRGQGYSPLHF; CDR3nt: TGCGCCAGCATGAGGGGACAGGGGTATTCACCCCTCCACTTT
abundance: NA; d_gene: TRBD2; len: 15; v_gene: TRBV7-2; j_gene: TRBJ2-7; CDR3aa: CASKKSGTSGTEQYF; CDR3nt: TGTGCCAGCAAAAAATCCGGGACTAGCGGGACCGAGCAGTACTTC
abundance: NA; d_gene: TRBD1; len: 13; v_gene: TRBV5-5; j_gene: TRBJ1-1; CDR3aa: CASRRDSSREAFF; CDR3nt: TGTGCCAGCAGGCGGGACAGCAGCCGTGAAGCTTTCTTT
abundance: NA; d_gene: NA; len: 13; v_gene: TRBV7-8; j_gene: TRBJ1-5; CDR3aa: CASSIGGNQPQHF; CDR3nt: TGTGCCAGCAGTATCGGGGGCAATCAGCCCCAGCATTTT
abundance: once; d_gene: TRBD2; len: 14; v_gene: TRBV6-5; j_gene: TRBJ2-7; CDR3aa: CASTIQAGGYEQYF; CDR3nt: TGTGCCAGCACTATACAAGCGGGAGGGTACGAGCAGTACTTC